What follows are 28 T cell receptor beta chains derived from one specimen sequenced in a study of regulatory T cells in long-lasting Graves disease. Relying on iRepertoire HTBI primers and Arm-PCR of CDR3 regions, the team built TCR beta libraries. TCRdb ran MiXCR on the multiplex PCR reads and lists one entry per CDR3 protein. The data show a few hundred thousand distinct CDR3 sequences, 15% to 20% seen once. Time point reported: newly diagnosed GD, antithyroid drugs for less than 3 months. From RNA extracted from PBMCs, the TCR library was made. Material: peripheral blood mononuclear cells (PBMCs), obtained at new diagnosis, from a patient treated with antithyroid drugs. The receptors stem from a female donor with Graves disease.

A few counts support this clonotype. The genes are TRBV5-1 and TRBJ1-3; D not certain. Per germline, CDR1 SGHRS and CDR2 YFSETQ. The CDR3 covers 16 residues. The V end lost 1 base, the J end lost 0 bases, and 11 bases lay between the germline ends. CDR3 DNA sequence: TGCGCCAGCAGCTTGATGTTGGGCGGCTCTGGAAACACCATATATTTT. The encoded protein is CASSLMLGGSGNTIYF.

This clonotype was counted many times. This rearrangement joins TRBV7-9 to TRBJ2-2; no firm D call. The V gene lost 2 bases and the J gene lost 0 bases, with 13 bases spanning the gap. The CDR3 covers 17 residues. The germline gives CDR1 SEHNR, CDR2 FQNEAQ (reference sequence). CDR3 DNA sequence: TGTGCCAGCAGCTTATACGGATATGGCACGAACACCGGGGAGCTGTTTTTT. Its protein is CASSLYGYGTNTGELFF.

This clonotype occurred many times. This chain connects TRBV24-1 to TRBJ2-1, with 7 bases fitting TRBD2. The CDR3 is made up of 18 amino acids. Germline values: CDR1 KGHDR, CDR2 SFDVKD. After removal of 4 bases from V and 2 bases from J, the junction contained 13 bases not matched to a gene. For the CDR3, the DNA is TGTGCCACCAGTGACTCCGGGGGGAGGGCCGAACCCTACAATGAGCAGTTCTTC. Encoded protein: CATSDSGGRAEPYNEQFF.

This clonotype was counted at least ten times. The chain uses TRBV2 and TRBJ2-1; 13 bases map to TRBD2. Unmatched junction bases numbered 12, after V lost 7 bases and J lost 12 bases. CDR1 and CDR2 (germline): SNHLY, FYNNEI. This CDR3 is built from 15 residues. CDR3 in amino acids: CASTLLAGGPGLQFF. Written as DNA, the CDR3 is TGTGCCAGCACTCTACTAGCGGGAGGGCCCGGGCTGCAGTTCTTC.

This clonotype was recorded at least ten times. The chain uses TRBV20-1 and TRBJ2-5; 12 positions match TRBD2. Trimming took 6 bases from V and 1 from J; bases not matched to a gene: 3. Looked up from germline, CDR1 is DFQATT and CDR2 is SNEGSKA (reference sequence). The CDR3 is 14 residues long. CDR3 protein: CSARTSGAQETQYF. The CDR3 nucleotides are TGCAGTGCCAGGACTAGCGGGGCCCAAGAGACCCAGTACTTC.

The genes are TRBV15 and TRBJ1-4, with no clear D. The V gene's germline CDR1 is LNHNV and CDR2 YYDKDF (reference sequence). This CDR3 is built from 13 residues. V was trimmed by 3 bases and J by 10 bases, leaving 12 bases between them. The CDR3 is CATSRDRLRKLFF. The CDR3 DNA is TGTGCCACCAGCAGGGATAGACTCCGAAAACTGTTTTTT.

This clonotype was counted ten times or more. This chain uses TRBV7-2 with TRBJ2-1; the D gene could be TRBD1 or TRBD2 (5 bases each). The CDR3 totals 15 residues. Germline-derived CDR1 and CDR2 are SGHTA and FQGNSA. Deletions cut 5 bases from V and 4 bases from J, with 15 bases between. Here the CDR3 reads CASSLRDQEYNEQFF. In DNA form, the CDR3 reads TGTGCCAGCAGCCTCCGGGACCAGGAATACAATGAGCAGTTCTTC.

This clonotype was seen more than once but under ten times. The CDR3 nucleotides are TGCGCCAGCAGTGATCTAGCGGGAGTGGGGCGCTCCTACAATGAGCAGTTCTTC. This encodes CASSDLAGVGRSYNEQFF. The chain recombines TRBV10-1 with TRBJ2-1, with 10 positions matching TRBD2. J gave up 0 bases and V 3 bases, and 8 bases lay outside the gene matches. The CDR3 sequence is 18 residues long. From germline, CDR1 is WNHNN and CDR2 SYGVQD (reference sequence).

J is TRBJ2-1 and V is TRBV20-1, with 8 bases identical to TRBD2. Germline V gene data show CDR1 as DFQATT and CDR2 as SNEGSKA (reference sequence). The CDR3 length is 14 residues. V lost 1 base and J lost 7; bases outside the gene matches: 6. The CDR3 DNA is TGCAGTGCTAGAGCCGGGACTAGTGAGAATGAGCAGTTCTTC. This encodes CSARAGTSENEQFF.

The chain uses TRBV10-3 and TRBJ1-2; TRBD1 might be the D (5 bases). Trimming removed 1 base at V and 6 bases at J, with 12 bases between. Germline CDR1 and CDR2: ENHRY and SYGVKD. CDR3 length: 14 amino acids. The CDR3 region has the DNA TGTGCCATCAGTGAGTTATCAGGGTTGGATGGCTACACCTTC. This encodes CAISELSGLDGYTF.

The chain joins TRBV30 to TRBJ2-7, with 11 bases lining up with TRBD1. The CDR3 contains 12 residues. CDR1 GTSNPN and CDR2 SVGIG come from the germline V gene (reference sequence). CDR3 coding DNA: TGTGCGGGGGGACAGGGGGCCTACGAGCAGTACTTC. This sequence encodes CAGGQGAYEQYF. The variable domain in full, completed from reference TRBV30 and TRBJ2-7, reads SQTIHQWPATLVQPVGSPLSLECTVEGTSNPNLYWYRQAAGRGLQLLFYSVGIGQISSEVPQNLSASRPQDRQFILSSKKLLLSDSGFYLCAGGQGAYEQYFGPGTRLTVT.

This clonotype was found a few times. The chain carries TRBV18 and TRBJ2-2, with D perhaps being TRBD1 or TRBD2 (6 bases each). The CDR3 spans 17 residues. Germline CDR1 and CDR2: KGHSH and LQKENI. V lost 0 bases and J 1 base, leaving 12 bases between the germline ends. The CDR3 reads CASSPPNRGRNTGELFF. CDR3 DNA: TGTGCCAGCTCACCACCAAACCGGGGGCGGAACACCGGGGAGCTGTTTTTT. The variable domain in full, with the rest retrieved from reference TRBV18 and TRBJ2-2, is NAGVMQNPRHLVRRRGQEARLRCSPMKGHSHVYWYRQLPEEGLKFMVYLQKENIIDESGMPKERFSAEFPKEGPSILRIQQVVRGDSAAYFCASSPPNRGRNTGELFFGEGSRLTVL.

V and J are TRBV3-1 and TRBJ2-3, with unresolved D. From germline, CDR1 is LGHDT and CDR2 YNNKEL (reference sequence). Trimming took 1 base from V and 4 from J, leaving 9 bases between them. This CDR3 is built from 14 residues. The CDR3 DNA follows: TGTGCCAGCAGCCAAGGCTCCGGTTCAGATACGCAGTATTTT. It is translated as CASSQGSGSDTQYF.

This clonotype was detected a few times. The chain employs TRBV6-1 and TRBJ2-7; D is undetermined. CDR1 and CDR2 from the germline V gene are MNHNS and SASEGT. The ends were cut back, 6 bases at V and 1 base at J, with 10 bases in the middle. CDR3 length: 13 amino acids. The CDR3 protein is CASRPTESYEQYF. As DNA, the CDR3 is TGTGCCAGCAGGCCAACAGAATCCTACGAGCAGTACTTC.

The rearrangement joins TRBV28 to TRBJ2-1, with 9 bases that match TRBD2. Losses at the gene ends were 5 bases for V and 10 bases for J; bases not matched to a gene: 6. Germline V gene sequence: CDR1 MDHEN, CDR2 SYDVKM. The CDR3 totals 13 residues. For the CDR3, the DNA is TGTGCCAGCAGTCTAGCGGGGCCCTACGAGCAGTTCTTC. Protein product: CASSLAGPYEQFF.

This chain links TRBV5-8 with TRBJ2-2, with 11 bases lining up with TRBD2. V lost 4 bases to trimming and J lost 7 bases; unmatched junction nucleotides: 18. The CDR3 has 19 residues. In germline, CDR1 is SGHTS, CDR2 YDEGEE. In DNA, the CDR3 is TGTGCCAGCAGCCTGGGACTAGCGGACCCCCTCATTTTAGGCGGGGAGCTGTTTTTT. Residues: CASSLGLADPLILGGELFF.

This clonotype was seen ten or more times. This chain connects TRBV2 to TRBJ2-5, with D hard to call. CDR3 length equals 13 residues. Germline CDR1 SNHLY, CDR2 FYNNEI. Trimming pared 7 bases from V and 7 bases from J, leaving 16 bases between. The CDR3 protein is CASTELQAGTQYF. The CDR3 nucleotides read TGTGCCAGCACCGAACTGCAGGCAGGGACCCAGTACTTC.

This clonotype was seen repeatedly, ten times or more. The chain links TRBV19 to TRBJ1-6; D is possibly TRBD1 (5 bases). The CDR3 runs 16 residues. The ends were cut back, 6 bases at V and 2 bases at J, with 14 bases in the middle. Germline assignment: CDR1 LNHDA and CDR2 SQIVND (reference sequence). The DNA of the CDR3 is TGTGCCAGTAGCTCATCCTGGGGGACCTATAATTCACCCCTCCACTTT. Protein: CASSSSWGTYNSPLHF.

The chain couples TRBV11-2 to TRBJ2-7; 9 bases are a match to TRBD2. V dropped 4 bases and J dropped 2; count of bases not matched to a gene: 6. CDR1 is SGHAT, CDR2 FQNNGV, per germline. The length of the CDR3 is 15 residues. The CDR3 coding sequence is TGTGCCAGCAGCTCCGGCGGGGGGGAGGCCTACGAGCAGTACTTC. Protein: CASSSGGGEAYEQYF.

This clonotype was observed at least ten times. The rearrangement uses TRBV18 and TRBJ1-1; D call uncertain. The CDR3 has 13 residues. Germline V lookup: CDR1 KGHSH, CDR2 LQKENI. V lost 2 bases and J 3 bases, leaving 7 bases between the germline ends. The CDR3 nucleotides read TGTGCCAGCTCACCAGAGGGAGACACTGAAGCTTTCTTT. Translation: CASSPEGDTEAFF.

This clonotype was seen ten or more times. The V gene is TRBV10-3, the J gene TRBJ1-1; the D gene is possibly TRBD1 (5 bases). The CDR3 loop spans 14 amino acids. V dropped 3 bases and J dropped 4 bases, with 12 bases sitting between them. The germline V gene encodes CDR1 ENHRY and CDR2 SYGVKD. As DNA, the CDR3 is TGTGCCATCAGTGACAGGGAGGGAATCACTGAAGCTTTCTTT. Encoded protein: CAISDREGITEAFF.

In this sample, this clonotype turned up a few times. The chain joins TRBV19 to TRBJ1-5; 9 nucleotides match TRBD1. CDR1 and CDR2 (germline): LNHDA, SQIVND (reference sequence). The CDR3 length is 16 residues. The V segment lost 4 bases and the J segment 5 bases; nucleotides outside the gene matches: 9. The CDR3 region has the DNA TGTGCCAGTAGTAAGGCGGGACAGGGAAGGTATCAGCCCCAGCATTTT. This codes for CASSKAGQGRYQPQHF.

This clonotype was recorded many times. V is TRBV12-3 or TRBV12-4 and J is TRBJ1-3, with unresolved D. Trimming removed 3 bases at V and 1 base at J, with 4 bases between. The CDR3 contains 13 residues. The CDR3 nucleotides read TGTGCCAGCAGTTTTGGGTCTGGAAACACCATATATTTT. Its protein product is CASSFGSGNTIYF.

This clonotype was observed at least ten times. J is TRBJ1-1 and V is TRBV29-1; D not resolved. Looked up from germline, CDR1 is SQVTM and CDR2 is ANQGSEA. This CDR3 contains 12 residues. Trimming cost V 5 bases and J 0 bases, with 7 bases left between them. The CDR3 bases are TGCAGCGTTAAAATGGTGAACACTGAAGCTTTCTTT. Protein product: CSVKMVNTEAFF.

This clonotype was recorded a few times. CDR3 loop: CASSQGGVYEQYF. Written as DNA, the CDR3 is TGTGCCAGCAGCCAAGGAGGAGTCTACGAGCAGTACTTC. The chain recombines TRBV4-2 with TRBJ2-7, with D unresolved. Between the trimmed V and J ends, which lost 1 base and 3 bases, there was a span of 7 bases. The germline gives CDR1 LGHNA, CDR2 YNFKEQ. CDR3 length: 13 amino acids.

Ten or more counts support this clonotype. The rearrangement links TRBV12-3 or TRBV12-4 to TRBJ1-5; D gene uncertain. The V end lost 7 bases, the J end lost 4 bases, and 14 bases lay between the germline ends. The CDR3 is 14 amino acids. The chain's CDR3 is CASTYDGSNQPQHF. CDR3 coding DNA: TGTGCCAGCACTTACGATGGATCAAATCAGCCCCAGCATTTT.

This clonotype was counted at least ten times. This rearrangement joins TRBV12-3 or TRBV12-4 to TRBJ2-1; 8 bases align to TRBD2. The junction had 13 bases not matched to a gene; V was cut back by 7 bases and J by 11 bases. The CDR3 extends over 14 amino acids. In DNA form, the CDR3 reads TGTGCCAGCAAAAGGACCTGGCAGCGGGAGAAGCAGTTCTTC. It codes for CASKRTWQREKQFF.

The chain combines TRBV2 with TRBJ2-1; possibly TRBD1 for D (5 bases). CDR1 and CDR2 from the germline V gene are SNHLY and FYNNEI. V was pared by 8 bases and J by 0 bases, with 23 bases between. The CDR3 spans 18 residues. This CDR3 reads CASFLGRVGESSYNEQFF. The CDR3, as DNA: TGTGCCAGCTTCTTGGGCAGGGTAGGAGAAAGCTCCTACAATGAGCAGTTCTTC.